This passage covers 14 T cell receptor beta chains from one sample sequenced in a study of shared clonotypes between healthy human individuals. Assay used: immunoSEQ multiplex PCR; TCRdb lists only in-frame clones, some missing. The table lists about 2 million clones, approximately 95% of them singletons. Sequencing was done on a sample of naive CD4+ T cells sorted from blood. Subset in this sample: CD45RA+ positively selected. These receptors were taken from a man younger than 35 in good health.

The chain couples TRBV2 to TRBJ1-2; TRBD1 aligns across 7 bases. The CDR3 contains 14 residues. The trim removed 4 bases at V and 2 bases at J, leaving 4 bases unmatched. Germline V gene data show CDR1 as SNHLY and CDR2 as FYNNEI. CDR3 residues: CASSAEQGNYGYTF. CDR3 coding DNA: TGTGCCAGCAGTGCTGAACAGGGGAACTATGGCTACACCTTC.

The chain recombines TRBV6-6 with TRBJ2-1; 11 bases match TRBD1. Germline assignment: CDR1 MNHNY and CDR2 SVGAGI (reference sequence). The J segment lost 4 bases and the V segment lost 4 bases, leaving 6 bases of the junction unmatched. CDR3 length: 16 amino acids. In DNA, the CDR3 is TGTGCCAGCAGTTCAGGACAGGGGGCGCGGTACAATGAGCAGTTCTTC. It yields the protein CASSSGQGARYNEQFF.

For this clone: Germline is not matched at one junction end, which may reflect a read error. This chain connects TRBV5-4 to TRBJ2-2, with D perhaps matching TRBD1 (5 bases). The length of the CDR3 is 17 residues. The germline gives CDR1 SGHNT, CDR2 YYREEE (reference sequence). The CDR3 is CASSPRQIWAKTGELFF. The CDR3 coding sequence is TGTGCCAGCAGCCCCAGACAGATATGGGCGAAGACCGGGGAGCTGTTTTTT.

This chain joins TRBV28 and TRBJ1-4; D call uncertain. The CDR3 has 15 amino acids. Per the germline V gene, CDR1 is MDHEN and CDR2 is SYDVKM. Trimming stripped 2 bases from V and 2 bases from J, with 9 bases between. The CDR3 is CASSLAGMTNEKLFF. CDR3 coding DNA: TGTGCCAGCAGTTTAGCCGGTATGACTAATGAAAAACTGTTTTTT.

The V call is TRBV6-1, the J call TRBJ2-5; D is possibly TRBD1 (5 bases). The CDR3 loop spans 13 amino acids. V was trimmed by 6 bases and J by 5 bases, leaving 13 bases between them. CDR1 is MNHNS and CDR2 is SASEGT in the germline V gene. CDR3 loop: CASRQVERETQYF. CDR3 DNA: TGTGCCAGCAGACAGGTGGAACGGGAGACCCAGTACTTC.

The chain is built from TRBV7-2 and TRBJ2-2; 9 nucleotides line up with TRBD2. The CDR3 consists of 15 residues. The V and J ends lost 3 bases and 4 bases, in that order; junction bases with no gene match: 3. The germline V gene encodes CDR1 SGHTA and CDR2 FQGNSA. The CDR3 nucleotides are TGTGCCAGCAGCTTGATGCGGGGGGGCACCGGGGAGCTGTTTTTT. Translation gives CASSLMRGGTGELFF.

For this clone: Other DNA sequences within the sample encode an identical CDR3. The J gene is TRBJ1-2, the V gene TRBV18, with a weak D call TRBD1 (5 bases). V lost 3 bases to trimming and J lost 2 bases, with 7 bases between them. The germline V gene encodes CDR1 KGHSH and CDR2 LQKENI. There are 13 residues in the CDR3. CDR3: CASSPSGNYGYTF. DNA for the CDR3: TGTGCCAGCTCACCCTCAGGGAACTATGGCTACACCTTC.

V is TRBV25-1 and J is TRBJ1-2; a possible D gene is TRBD1 (6 bases). The length of the CDR3 is 14 residues. V shed 1 base and J shed 6 bases, with 12 bases lying between them. Germline V gene data show CDR1 as MGHDK and CDR2 as SYGVNS. The CDR3 region is CASSESWTENGYTF. Written as DNA, the CDR3 is TGTGCCAGCAGTGAATCTTGGACAGAGAATGGCTACACCTTC.

The chain recombines TRBV7-2 with TRBJ2-3; the match to TRBD2 covers 8 bases. Germline values: CDR1 SGHTA, CDR2 FQGNSA. This CDR3 region has 15 residues. J was trimmed by 4 bases and V by 2 bases; bases with no gene match: 5. The CDR3: CASSLLSGGPDTQYF. CDR3 coding DNA: TGTGCCAGCAGCTTACTAAGCGGGGGCCCAGATACGCAGTATTTT.

The J gene is TRBJ1-2, the V gene TRBV30; possible D gene TRBD1, 5 bases. V was shortened by 0 bases and J by 4 bases, with 15 bases between the two germline ends. Germline values: CDR1 GTSNPN, CDR2 SVGIG (reference sequence). The CDR3 totals 15 residues. The CDR3 sequence: CAWSVGEAGGYGYTF. As DNA, the CDR3 is TGTGCCTGGAGTGTAGGAGAGGCCGGGGGCTATGGCTACACCTTC.

Worth noting for this clone: Other DNA sequences in this specimen translate into the identical CDR3. The V gene is TRBV10-3, the J gene TRBJ1-1, with 10 bases lining up with TRBD1. The CDR3 covers 15 residues. V trimming: 4 bases; J trimming: 1 base; junction bases outside the gene matches: 3. Looked up from germline, CDR1 is ENHRY and CDR2 is SYGVKD. The CDR3 DNA follows: TGTGCCATCAGTGGGGGACAGGGGCCGAACACTGAAGCTTTCTTT. Amino acid sequence: CAISGGQGPNTEAFF.

A remark on this clone: This sample includes further DNA sequences coding for the same CDR3. The chain uses TRBV7-9 and TRBJ2-7; TRBD1 might be the D (6 bases). CDR3 length: 12 residues. The V end lost 6 bases, the J end lost 6 bases, and 12 bases lay between the germline ends. The germline V gene has CDR1 SEHNR and CDR2 FQNEAQ (reference sequence). The CDR3 sequence is CASSYPTGEQYF. The CDR3 bases are TGTGCCAGCAGTTACCCGACAGGCGAGCAGTACTTC.

The chain has TRBV5-4 and TRBJ1-2; D is unclear. Germline V gives CDR1 SGHNT, CDR2 YYREEE (reference sequence). The CDR3 runs to 13 residues. V lost 4 bases to trimming and J lost 8 bases, with 15 bases between them. The CDR3 region has the DNA TGTGCCAGCAGCCCGCACGGTTCTACGGGCTACACCTTC. This gives the protein CASSPHGSTGYTF.

This clone appeared once. The sample has other DNA sequences that encode this CDR3 too. The chain links TRBV6-6 to TRBJ2-1, with 8 bases lining up with TRBD1. This CDR3 has 11 amino acids. CDR1 is MNHNY and CDR2 is SVGAGI in the germline V gene (reference sequence). Trimming at V came to 5 bases and at J to 9 bases, leaving 0 bases not matched to a gene. The CDR3 sequence: CASSTGGEQFF. The CDR3 DNA is TGTGCCAGCAGTACAGGGGGTGAGCAGTTCTTC.